This entry lists 21 T cell receptor beta chains sequenced from one sample in a study of T cells after somatic rescue of genetic block (TCRdb year 2020). The library was produced with the immunoSEQ multiplex PCR assay. Sourced from immuneACCESS, this table was stored by TCRdb with only in-frame sequences that have V and J called. A share of the clones is absent; for the studies checked, an unresolved V gene accounts for under half, and the remainder has no known explanation. This sample lists roughly 51,000 clones; 90% to 97% were detected once. About 0.075% of the sample goes to the ten largest clones. Sequenced sample: peripheral blood mononuclear cells (PBMCs). Receptors originate from a child in the first two years of life.

This rearrangement joins TRBV6-6 to TRBJ2-7, with TRBD2 identical over 9 bases. With V trimmed by 0 bases and J by 5 bases, 8 bases remained unmatched. There are 16 residues in the CDR3. CDR1 is MNHNY and CDR2 is SVGAGI in the germline V gene (reference sequence). CDR3 sequence: CASSYSSSGRVHEQYF. In DNA form, the CDR3 reads TGTGCCAGCAGTTACTCGAGTAGCGGGAGAGTCCACGAGCAGTACTTC.

The CDR3: CATSRRGGEKLFF. CDR3 DNA sequence: TGTGCCACCTCTCGGAGGGGAGGGGAAAAACTGTTTTTT. V is TRBV6-5 and J is TRBJ1-4, with D maybe TRBD1 (5 bases). Germline V lookup: CDR1 MNHEY, CDR2 SVGAGI. V was pared by 10 bases and J by 8 bases, with 17 bases between. The CDR3 contains 13 residues.

This chain joins TRBV27 and TRBJ1-3; the match to TRBD1 covers 7 bases. The CDR3 spans 14 residues. Unmatched junction bases numbered 4, after V lost 5 bases and J lost 3 bases. CDR1 and CDR2 from the germline V gene are MNHEY and SMNVEV (reference sequence). This CDR3 reads CASSPRQGGNTIYF. CDR3 nucleotides: TGTGCCAGCAGTCCTAGACAGGGTGGAAACACCATATATTTT.

A note on this clone: Sequence at one end of the junction differs from germline and may be a read error. The chain couples TRBV28 to TRBJ1-5; D is unresolved. The CDR3 extends over 13 amino acids. CDR1 MDHEN and CDR2 SYDVKM come from the germline V gene. This chain's CDR3 is CASSFYSDQPQHF. The CDR3 bases are TGTGCCAGCAGTTTCTATAGCGATCAGCCCCAGCATTTT.

The chain has TRBV6-1 and TRBJ1-2, with a tentative D call TRBD1 (5 bases). Trimming shortened V by 2 bases and J by 3 bases, and 25 bases separated the two germline ends. The germline V gene has CDR1 MNHNS and CDR2 SASEGT. This CDR3 spans 19 amino acids. For the CDR3, the DNA is TGTGCCAGCAGTGAAAGGACGACCCCTCTTAGGCAGGGCTACTATGGCTACACCTTC. This sequence encodes CASSERTTPLRQGYYGYTF.

The chain carries TRBV6-6 and TRBJ2-3, with a tentative D call TRBD2 (5 bases). CDR3 size: 13 residues. The germline CDR1 and CDR2 sequences are MNHNY and SVGAGI (reference sequence). The V gene lost 1 base and the J gene lost 4 bases, with 6 bases spanning the gap. CDR3 nucleotide sequence: TGTGCCAGCAGTTACTTCGGGGCAGATACGCAGTATTTT. This translates into CASSYFGADTQYF.

V gene TRBV27 combines with J gene TRBJ2-7; no firm D call. The CDR3 contains 13 residues. Trimming left V 6 bases short and J 2 bases short, with 11 bases between. CDR1 is MNHEY, CDR2 SMNVEV, per germline (reference sequence). Here the CDR3 DNA reads TGTGCCAGCAGCCTGAGGCGGCCCTACGAGCAGTACTTC. Translating gives CASSLRRPYEQYF.

Points on this clone: Other DNA sequences in the sample encode the same CDR3. The chain uses TRBV20-1 and TRBJ2-3, with D uncertain. V dropped 3 bases and J dropped 6 bases, with 4 bases sitting between them. Germline CDR1 and CDR2: DFQATT and SNEGSKA (reference sequence). The CDR3 extends over 10 amino acids. The CDR3 sequence: CSARADTQYF. CDR3 in DNA: TGCAGTGCTAGGGCGGATACGCAGTATTTT.

In its sample, this clone was seen once. Other DNA sequences of this sample code for an identical CDR3. The chain employs TRBV30 and TRBJ1-1; D gene uncertain. V was shortened by 0 bases and J by 4 bases, with 6 bases between the two germline ends. Germline lookup yields CDR1 GTSNPN and CDR2 SVGIG (reference sequence). CDR3 size: 12 residues. This CDR3 reads CAWSVRGTEAFF. Here the CDR3 DNA reads TGTGCCTGGAGTGTACGAGGCACTGAAGCTTTCTTT.

This clone was recorded once. The chain is built from TRBV10-2 and TRBJ1-1; D gene unclear. Trimming removed 3 bases from V and 1 base from J, with 6 bases in between. The CDR3 is made up of 13 amino acids. Germline V gene data show CDR1 as WSHSY and CDR2 as SAAADI. The CDR3: CASSERGNTEAFF. The CDR3 DNA is TGCGCCAGCAGTGAACGGGGGAACACTGAAGCTTTCTTT.

This chain uses TRBV5-4 with TRBJ1-2; 7 bases are a match to TRBD1. CDR3 length equals 13 residues. CDR1 SGHNT and CDR2 YYREEE come from the germline V gene (reference sequence). The V segment lost 1 base and the J segment 4 bases; nucleotides outside the gene matches: 1. This CDR3 reads CASSLKGAYGYTF. The CDR3 nucleotides read TGTGCCAGCAGCTTGAAGGGGGCCTATGGCTACACCTTC.

V is TRBV21-1 and J is TRBJ2-7; the D call TRBD2 from the table was never checked on the DNA. TRBV21-1 counts as a pseudogene. There are 14 residues in the CDR3. CDR3 in DNA: TGTGCCAGCAGCAACGGGCTAGCGGGCTACGAGCAGTACTTC. This gives the protein CASSNGLAGYEQYF.

The rearrangement joins TRBV6-1 to TRBJ2-2; no firm D call. The V and J ends lost 7 bases and 2 bases respectively, with 8 bases between them. Germline V gene sequence: CDR1 MNHNS, CDR2 SASEGT. The CDR3 contains 13 residues. The CDR3 loop is CASTNDNTGELFF. Here the CDR3 DNA reads TGTGCCAGCACCAATGACAACACCGGGGAGCTGTTTTTT.

The chain has TRBV2 and TRBJ1-5; 9 bases agree with TRBD1. V was clipped by 8 bases and J by 3 bases; unmatched bases: 5. Germline V lookup: CDR1 SNHLY, CDR2 FYNNEI. The CDR3 totals 14 residues. CDR3 nucleotides: TGTGCCAGCCGGGGGACAGGGTACAATCAGCCCCAGCATTTT. Translated, it gives CASRGTGYNQPQHF.

The V gene is TRBV5-1, the J gene TRBJ2-3; 13 positions agree with TRBD2. V lost 5 bases and J lost 4; bases outside the gene matches: 7. CDR1 is SGHRS and CDR2 is YFSETQ in the germline V gene. The CDR3 loop spans 16 amino acids. This chain's CDR3 is CASRCGLAGEADTQYF. The CDR3 nucleotides are TGCGCCAGCAGATGCGGACTAGCGGGAGAAGCAGATACGCAGTATTTT. Full variable domain (remainder filled in from reference TRBV5-1 and TRBJ2-3): KAGVTQTPRYLIKTRGQQVTLSCSPISGHRSVSWYQQTPGQGLQFLFEYFSETQRNKGNFPGRFSGRQFSNSRSEMNVSTLELGDSALYLCASRCGLAGEADTQYFGPGTRLTVL.

The V and J genes are TRBV27 and TRBJ2-2; D is perhaps TRBD1 (6 bases). The CDR3 is made up of 13 amino acids. CDR1 is MNHEY and CDR2 is SMNVEV in the germline V gene (reference sequence). V gave up 4 bases and J gave up 5 bases, with 8 bases separating them. CDR3 DNA: TGTGCCAGCAGTTCCCAGGGGACCGGGGAGCTGTTTTTT. Amino acid sequence: CASSSQGTGELFF.

J is TRBJ1-2 and V is TRBV30, with no clear D. CDR1 and CDR2 (germline): GTSNPN, SVGIG (reference sequence). This CDR3 comprises 14 residues. V lost 2 bases to trimming and J lost 4 bases, with 14 bases between them. The CDR3 loop is CAWSNNPSGYGYTF. Here the CDR3 DNA reads TGTGCCTGGAGTAATAACCCCTCAGGCTATGGCTACACCTTC.

CDR3 nucleotide sequence: TGTGCCAGCAGCGTAGATGAGGGAGGCTGGAGCTCCTACAATGAGCAGTTCTTC. This encodes CASSVDEGGWSSYNEQFF. The chain couples TRBV9 to TRBJ2-1; maybe TRBD2 (6 bases). CDR3 size: 18 residues. Trimming pared 0 bases from V and 0 bases from J, leaving 16 bases between. The germline V gene encodes CDR1 SGDLS and CDR2 YYNGEE. Full variable domain (outside the CDR3, taken from reference TRBV9 and TRBJ2-1): DSGVTQTPKHLITATGQRVTLRCSPRSGDLSVYWYQQSLDQGLQFLIQYYNGEERAKGNILERFSAQQFPDLHSELNLSSLELGDSALYFCASSVDEGGWSSYNEQFFGPGTRLTVL.

This clone was seen a single time. The chain employs TRBV2 and TRBJ2-5, with 8 bases that match TRBD2. V was clipped by 7 bases and J by 5 bases; unmatched bases: 18. CDR1 SNHLY and CDR2 FYNNEI come from the germline V gene. The CDR3 spans 17 residues. CDR3 in DNA: TGTGCCAGCATGAGTGGTCGACAAGCGGGAGTCGGGGAGACCCAGTACTTC. It specifies CASMSGRQAGVGETQYF.

The V call is TRBV5-1, the J call TRBJ1-1, with a weak D call TRBD1 (5 bases). The CDR3 is 16 amino acids. Looked up from germline, CDR1 is SGHRS and CDR2 is YFSETQ. V lost 4 bases and J 2 bases, leaving 18 bases between the germline ends. CDR3 bases: TGCGCCAGCAGCCCCTCCTTAGATCAGGGCAACACTGAAGCTTTCTTT. It is translated as CASSPSLDQGNTEAFF.

The chain links TRBV10-3 to TRBJ2-7, with no clear D. Germline-derived CDR1 and CDR2 are ENHRY and SYGVKD. The V end lost 3 bases, the J end lost 7 bases, and 16 bases lay between the germline ends. The CDR3 covers 14 residues. CDR3 DNA: TGTGCCATCAGTGATTACCGGGCCTTGGGGGAGCAGTACTTC. The encoded protein is CAISDYRALGEQYF.